This T cell receptor beta chain was captured in a study of blood T cell repertoires in COVID-19. Background on the study: Researchers got acute and convalescent COVID-19 samples from the United States, Italy and Spain. Sources were T cells, B-cell-depleted T cells, or PBMCs; the material itself was cDNA or gDNA.

As processed by the authors: The authors estimated nucleated cell counts from reference gene primer amplification. Assay: immunoSEQ multiplex PCR; the TCRdb copy retains only in-frame clones and omits some. That table supplies the V and J calls and clone size; D and trimming were determined from the DNA. The sample shows approximately 210,000 clones, approximately 87% of them seen only once. The germline V gene has CDR1 LGHDT and CDR2 YNNKEL (reference sequence). The CDR3 spans 15 residues. V dropped 8 bases and J dropped 7; count of bases not matched to a gene: 10. The sample taken for sequencing was peripheral blood. The chain links TRBV3-1 (or the pseudogene TRBV3-2) to TRBJ2-2; 10 bases line up with TRBD2. The clonotype was recovered from a woman aged 70-85 years with acute or convalescent COVID-19. The CDR3 sequence: CASRGAGGPSGELFF. The CDR3 coding sequence is TGTGCCAGCCGGGGAGCGGGAGGGCCAAGCGGGGAGCTGTTTTTT.